These 25 T cell receptor beta chains originate from one sample sequenced in a study of human T cells and chemical hapten exposure. Regarding time point: pre-sensitization, week 0. Treatment indicated: therapeutic diphenylcyclopropenone sensitization with weekly scalp DPC. TCRdb passed the RACE reads through MiXCR, listing each CDR3 protein once. The sample holds tens of thousands of distinct CDR3 sequences; around 15% are singletons and the top ten take over 3.5%. This sample comprised whole blood, obtained in connection with sensitization to the hapten diphenylcyclopropenone (DPC). The receptors derive from a woman in her forties or fifties with alopecia areata. Some clones in this sample may be carry-over from other donors' samples.

This clonotype was picked up a small number of times. CDR3 bases: TGTGCCAGCAGAAAATCCGGGACAGCCTTGTCCTACTTC. Amino acid sequence: CASRKSGTALSYF. This sequence joins TRBV6-1 and TRBJ2-7; TRBD1 aligns across 7 bases. This CDR3 contains 13 residues. The V gene end was trimmed by 6 bases and the J gene end by 13 bases; junction bases not matched to a gene: 15. The germline gives CDR1 MNHNS, CDR2 SASEGT.

This clonotype was observed a few times. The chain recombines TRBV5-4 with TRBJ2-5; tentatively, D is TRBD1 or TRBD2 (6 bases each). Germline V gives CDR1 SGHNT, CDR2 YYREEE (reference sequence). V lost 4 bases, J lost 3 bases, and 13 bases lay in between. The CDR3 runs to 14 residues. The CDR3 nucleotides read TGTGCCAGCAGCCCCCGGGGGCGTGAAGAGACCCAGTACTTC. Its translation is CASSPRGREETQYF.

The genes are TRBV3-1 and TRBJ2-6; the D is unclear. Per the germline V gene, CDR1 is LGHDT and CDR2 is YNNKEL (reference sequence). V lost 1 base and J 3 bases, leaving 1 base between the germline ends. This CDR3 spans 13 amino acids. CDR3 coding DNA: TGTGCCAGCAGCCAAGTTGGGGCCAACGTCCTGACTTTC. Protein: CASSQVGANVLTF.

This clonotype was counted only a few times. The gene calls are TRBV7-2 and TRBJ1-6; D is unclear. V was trimmed by 0 bases and J by 5 bases, leaving 8 bases between them. Germline CDR1 is SGHTA and CDR2 is FQGNSA. CDR3 size: 15 residues. DNA of the CDR3: TGTGCCAGCAGCTTAGCGATCAGGAATAATTCACCCCTCCACTTT. Protein: CASSLAIRNNSPLHF.

The table lists this clonotype with a few counts. The chain uses TRBV7-9 and TRBJ2-1; a possible D gene is TRBD1 (6 bases). Germline loops: CDR1 SEHNR, CDR2 FQNEAQ (reference sequence). V lost 4 bases to trimming and J lost 6 bases, with 16 bases between them. The CDR3 consists of 15 residues. CDR3 nucleotides: TGTGCCAGCAGCTCCAGTTTCAGGGGTAGCAATGAGCAGTTCTTC. Translation: CASSSSFRGSNEQFF.

The sample holds a few counts of this clonotype. The CDR3 region is CSARHGLAGVGEQYF. DNA of the CDR3: TGCAGTGCTAGACATGGACTAGCGGGAGTCGGCGAGCAGTACTTC. The chain carries TRBV20-1 and TRBJ2-7; TRBD2 agrees at 13 bases. The germline V gene encodes CDR1 DFQATT and CDR2 SNEGSKA (reference sequence). The CDR3 extends over 15 amino acids. The junction had 7 bases not matched to a gene; V was cut back by 2 bases and J by 6 bases.

The chain is built from TRBV12-3 or TRBV12-4 and TRBJ2-1; the D gene is possibly TRBD2 (5 bases). This CDR3 is built from 13 residues. The ends were cut back, 2 bases at V and 10 bases at J, with 12 bases in the middle. CDR3 sequence reads: CASSLPGVEEQFF. As DNA, the CDR3 is TGTGCCAGCAGTTTACCCGGGGTGGAGGAGCAGTTCTTC.

The chain carries TRBV7-8 and TRBJ1-4, with D hard to call. The CDR3 extends over 12 amino acids. Per the germline V gene, CDR1 is SGHVS and CDR2 is FQNEAQ. V lost 6 bases and J 5 bases, leaving 7 bases between the germline ends. CDR3 region: CASRGRNEKLFF. DNA for the CDR3: TGTGCCAGCAGGGGGAGGAATGAAAAACTGTTTTTT.

The sample holds a few counts of this clonotype. CDR3 in DNA: TGCAGTGCTAGCTCTGGATCCTACAATCAGCCCCAGCATTTT. This gives the protein CSASSGSYNQPQHF. The rearrangement joins TRBV20-1 to TRBJ1-5, with D uncertain. The CDR3 is 14 residues long. Trimming took off 3 bases at V and 3 bases at J, with 12 bases between the two ends. Germline V gives CDR1 DFQATT, CDR2 SNEGSKA (reference sequence).

V usage is TRBV6-6 and J usage is TRBJ1-5, with 12 positions matching TRBD1. V gave up 2 bases and J gave up 12 bases; unmatched junction bases: 11. Germline-derived CDR1 and CDR2 are MNHNY and SVGAGI (reference sequence). This CDR3 is built from 16 residues. As DNA, the CDR3 is TGTGCCAGCAGTTACCGGGGACAGGGGGCGCAGGGTAACCAGCATTTT. Amino acids: CASSYRGQGAQGNQHF.

The V call is TRBV29-1, the J call TRBJ2-5, with 8 positions matching TRBD2. This CDR3 has 14 residues. V lost 6 bases to trimming and J lost 4 bases; unmatched junction nucleotides: 10. Germline-derived CDR1 and CDR2 are SQVTM and ANQGSEA. The CDR3: CSVISPAGGETQYF. The DNA for the CDR3 is TGCAGCGTGATTAGTCCGGCGGGAGGAGAGACCCAGTACTTC.

In its sample, this clonotype was seen a few times. This chain links TRBV20-1 with TRBJ1-6; no definite D call. Per the germline V gene, CDR1 is DFQATT and CDR2 is SNEGSKA (reference sequence). V was trimmed by 6 bases and J by 0 bases, leaving 9 bases between them. This CDR3 has 14 residues. The CDR3 DNA follows: TGCAGTGCACCGGAGAGCTCCTATAATTCACCCCTCCACTTT. It codes for CSAPESSYNSPLHF.

A few counts support this clonotype. CDR3 protein: CSAPLLGGDPDTQYF. In nucleotides, the CDR3 is TGCAGTGCTCCACTACTAGGGGGGGATCCAGATACGCAGTATTTT. The V call is TRBV20-1, the J call TRBJ2-3, with a tentative D call TRBD2 (7 bases). Germline-derived CDR1 and CDR2 are DFQATT and SNEGSKA (reference sequence). CDR3 size: 15 residues. V gave up 5 bases and J gave up 4 bases, with 19 bases separating them.

J is TRBJ2-5 and V is TRBV28; 9 bases are shared with TRBD2. The CDR3 has 16 amino acids. Germline V gives CDR1 MDHEN, CDR2 SYDVKM. Trimming cost V 3 bases and J 2 bases; bases outside gene matches: 7. The CDR3 DNA is TGTGCCAGCAGTTTCGGTAGCGGGAGCGGACAAGAGACCCAGTACTTC. The encoded protein is CASSFGSGSGQETQYF.

This chain connects TRBV7-2 to TRBJ1-1, with D uncertain. The germline V gene encodes CDR1 SGHTA and CDR2 FQGNSA. This CDR3 has 15 amino acids. The V and J ends lost 1 base and 7 bases respectively, with 16 bases between them. DNA of the CDR3: TGTGCCAGCAGCTTAGGCCAGCCCATCGGAGTTGAAGCTTTCTTT. This codes for CASSLGQPIGVEAFF.

This clonotype occurred a few times. The rearrangement uses TRBV6-5 and TRBJ2-2; D possibly corresponds to TRBD2 (5 bases). This CDR3 has 14 amino acids. The V gene lost 10 bases and the J gene lost 3 bases, with 15 bases spanning the gap. Per germline, CDR1 MNHEY and CDR2 SVGAGI. In DNA, the CDR3 is TGTGCCATCTCTCCTCGGGGAGACACCGGGGAGCTGTTTTTT. Translating gives CAISPRGDTGELFF.

This sequence joins TRBV6-5 and TRBJ2-1, with D possibly being TRBD2 (5 bases). CDR1 and CDR2 from the germline V gene are MNHEY and SVGAGI. The ends were cut back, 0 bases at V and 4 bases at J, with 7 bases in the middle. This CDR3 spans 14 amino acids. CDR3 residues: CASSYSPGYNEQFF. For the CDR3, the DNA is TGTGCCAGCAGTTACTCCCCGGGGTACAATGAGCAGTTCTTC.

The chain recombines TRBV6-6 with TRBJ1-4; tentative D call: TRBD1 (6 bases). This CDR3 comprises 15 residues. Germline lookup yields CDR1 MNHNY and CDR2 SVGAGI (reference sequence). Between the trimmed V and J ends, which lost 6 bases and 8 bases, there was a span of 19 bases. The CDR3 is CASRAWGLGGEKLFF. For the CDR3, the DNA is TGTGCCAGCAGAGCCTGGGGGCTGGGAGGGGAAAAACTGTTTTTT.

This clonotype was counted only a few times. This sequence joins TRBV7-2 and TRBJ2-1; D might be TRBD1 (5 bases). The V gene's germline CDR1 is SGHTA and CDR2 FQGNSA. The CDR3 sequence is 15 residues long. Trimming left V 2 bases short and J 7 bases short, with 15 bases between. The CDR3 DNA reads as TGTGCCAGCAGCTTATCGTTCAGGGTGGCGAATGAGCAGTTCTTC. Translating it yields CASSLSFRVANEQFF.

V gene TRBV29-1 combines with J gene TRBJ2-5; D perhaps matches TRBD1 (7 bases). CDR3 length: 14 residues. Per germline, CDR1 SQVTM and CDR2 ANQGSEA. V lost 4 bases to trimming and J lost 2 bases, with 14 bases between them. CDR3 nucleotides: TGCAGCGTTGTTTTCCAGGGGGGTCAAGAGACCCAGTACTTC. Residues: CSVVFQGGQETQYF.

There are many counts of this clonotype. The rearrangement links TRBV28 to TRBJ1-2, with D possibly TRBD1 on 5 matching bases. This CDR3 has 12 amino acids. Trimming left V 8 bases short and J 2 bases short, with 9 bases between. The germline V gene encodes CDR1 MDHEN and CDR2 SYDVKM. As DNA, the CDR3 is TGTGCCAGCTCCCGGGGGAACTATGGCTACACCTTC. This sequence encodes CASSRGNYGYTF.

V and J are TRBV2 and TRBJ2-4; 16 nucleotides match TRBD2. Germline V gene lookup returns CDR1 SNHLY and CDR2 FYNNEI. CDR3 length equals 16 residues. With 8 bases clipped from V and 6 bases from J, the junction kept 7 bases outside the gene matches. CDR3 in amino acids: CASLMGTSGRGNIQYF. CDR3 nucleotide sequence: TGTGCCAGCCTAATGGGGACTAGCGGGAGGGGAAACATTCAGTACTTC.

The count of this clonotype is one. This rearrangement joins TRBV6-1 to TRBJ2-3, with D tentatively TRBD2 (6 bases). Trimming pared 7 bases from V and 4 bases from J, leaving 18 bases between. There are 15 residues in the CDR3. Germline CDR1 reads MNHNS; CDR2 reads SASEGT. The CDR3: CASMTGTALSDTQYF. In DNA, the CDR3 is TGTGCCAGCATGACCGGGACTGCCCTTTCAGATACGCAGTATTTT.

This clonotype was observed at least ten times. The chain joins TRBV12-3 or TRBV12-4 to TRBJ2-4; D may be TRBD1 or TRBD2 (5 bases each). Deletions cut 3 bases from V and 0 bases from J, with 12 bases between. CDR3 length: 16 residues. The CDR3 bases are TGTGCCAGCAGTTTGCTCGAGGGGCAAGCCAAAAACATTCAGTACTTC. Residues: CASSLLEGQAKNIQYF.

This chain links TRBV15 with TRBJ1-1; no clear D. Looked up from germline, CDR1 is LNHNV and CDR2 is YYDKDF (reference sequence). Trimming took 5 bases from V and 2 from J, leaving 9 bases between them. The CDR3 is 13 residues long. The CDR3 bases are TGTGCCACCAGCGAACGGGGTAACACTGAAGCTTTCTTT. It encodes CATSERGNTEAFF.